Listed below are T cell receptor beta chains from one sample, sequenced in a study of blood T cells in healthy people across ages. One entry per CDR3 protein results from TCRdb running MiXCR on the 5' RACE reads. Altogether hundreds of thousands of distinct CDR3 sequences are present, 56% being singletons, with the ten largest covering around 24%. What was sequenced was blood. Source of these receptors: a man in his forties in good health. Both conserved end residues are part of each CDR3. D genes are given only for firm matches. The size entry is marked missing in some rows and otherwise reads once, few, many or a size class.

J gene,V gene,D gene,clone size,CDR3 DNA,CDR3 protein
TRBJ2-7,TRBV4-2,TRBD2,few,TGTGCCAGCAGCCTCTACTTGGTGAGGGAGGCAAGCGGGGTAGCCTACGAGCAGTACTTC,CASSLYLVREASGVAYEQYF
TRBJ2-7,TRBV7-2,TRBD2,.,TGTGCCAGCAGTTTAACACCGATCGGACTAGCAGACCCCTACGAGCAGTACTTC,CASSLTPIGLADPYEQYF
TRBJ2-1,TRBV28,TRBD2,.,TGTGCCAGCAGTCCCTCTAGCGGGGGGGCCCGGGAGCAGTTCTTC,CASSPSSGGAREQFF
TRBJ2-5,TRBV3-1,.,few,TGTGCCAGCAGCCAAGGACGGGGGCCTCAAGAGACCCAGTACTTC,CASSQGRGPQETQYF
TRBJ2-3,TRBV4-3,.,.,TGCGCCAGCAGCTCCTCCGGGGGGCGCTCGAGGGATACGCAGTATTTT,CASSSSGGRSRDTQYF
TRBJ2-7,TRBV5-1,.,.,TGCGCCAGCAGCTTGGCGGGACGGAGCGAGCAGTACTTC,CASSLAGRSEQYF
TRBJ1-2,TRBV12-3/TRBV12-4,.,.,TGTGCCAGCAGTTTCTCACCCGGAGCCGTCAACTATGGCTACACCTTC,CASSFSPGAVNYGYTF
TRBJ1-6,TRBV5-1,.,.,TGCGCCAGCAGCTTGGCTCTCAGGGCATTATCACCCCTCCACTTT,CASSLALRALSPLHF
TRBJ2-5,TRBV11-2,.,.,TGTGCCAGCAGCAGGGCAGTCCAAGAGACCCAGTACTTC,CASSRAVQETQYF
TRBJ2-3,TRBV10-3,.,few,TGTGCCATCAGTGAGTCGAGGAACACAGATACGCAGTATTTT,CAISESRNTDTQYF
TRBJ2-2,TRBV7-2,TRBD2,.,TGTGCCAGCAGCTTATTTACTAGCGGGGGGGCCGGGAACACCGGGGAGCTGTTTTTT,CASSLFTSGGAGNTGELFF
TRBJ2-1,TRBV9,TRBD2,.,TGTGCCAGCAGCGTATCTGGCGGGAGGGAACCTCGCAAGCAGTTCTTC,CASSVSGGREPRKQFF
TRBJ1-1,TRBV7-2,.,.,TGTGCCAGCAGCTTGGCCGGAGGAGGGTTCACTGAAGCTTTCTTT,CASSLAGGGFTEAFF
TRBJ2-7,TRBV7-9,TRBD1,.,TGTGCCAGCAGCTCCCTGACAGGGACCGTATTCTACGAGCAGTACTTC,CASSSLTGTVFYEQYF
TRBJ1-5,TRBV27,.,few,TGTGCCAGCAGTATTACCGGGACGGAAATTAGCAATCAGCCCCAGCATTTT,CASSITGTEISNQPQHF
TRBJ1-2,TRBV19,TRBD1,.,TGTGCCAGTATTGAACAGGGGAGAGACGGCTACACCTTC,CASIEQGRDGYTF
TRBJ2-1,TRBV4-2,TRBD2,.,TGTGCCAGCAGCCAGGGACTAGCGGGCCTTTACAATGAGCAGTTCTTC,CASSQGLAGLYNEQFF
TRBJ2-3,TRBV5-1,TRBD2,few,TGCGCCAGCATGGCGGGAGGATCTAGAGATACGCAGTATTTT,CASMAGGSRDTQYF
TRBJ1-1,TRBV12-3/TRBV12-4,.,few,TGTGCCAGCACCATGCGGGACACTGAAGCTTTCTTT,CASTMRDTEAFF
TRBJ1-2,TRBV20-1,TRBD1,.,TGCAGTGCTAGAGCTCTCGGACAGGGGTATGGCTACACCTTC,CSARALGQGYGYTF
TRBJ2-7,TRBV5-1,TRBD2,many,TGCGCCAGCAGCGAACTAGCGAACTCCTACGAGCAGTACTTC,CASSELANSYEQYF
TRBJ2-7,TRBV11-2,.,.,TGTGCCAGCAGCTTAGAGTTCAGTGCCAGCTACGAGCAGTACTTC,CASSLEFSASYEQYF
TRBJ2-5,TRBV4-2,TRBD1,few,TGTGCCAGCAGCCTAACCTTGGGACAGGGGGCGGAGACCCAGTACTTC,CASSLTLGQGAETQYF
TRBJ2-1,TRBV10-3,TRBD2,.,TGTGCCATCAGTGCGACTAGCGGGGGGAGCTGGGATGAGCAGTTCTTC,CAISATSGGSWDEQFF
TRBJ2-5,TRBV10-3,TRBD2,few,TGTGCCATCAGTGACCCGGGAGGGGCAGAGACTCAGTACTTC,CAISDPGGAETQYF
TRBJ2-7,TRBV29-1,TRBD2,.,TGCAGCGTTGAATCTCTAGCGGGAGTTTCCGAGCAGTACTTC,CSVESLAGVSEQYF
TRBJ1-4,TRBV6-5,TRBD1,.,TGTGCCAGCAGTCAGGGACAGGGGTTAGGAAAACTGTTTTTT,CASSQGQGLGKLFF